This T cell receptor beta chain is from a study of T cell responses to AZD1222 COVID-19 vaccine (dated by TCRdb to the early 2020s). Regarding the research as a whole: AZD1222 recipients with second doses at about 4 weeks or about 12 weeks were pooled, because spike-specific TCR depth and breadth did not differ between schedules. TCR sequencing covered 233 trial participants: 207 given two doses of AZD1222 and 26 given two doses of MenACWY control vaccine. Trial participants were enrolled by age into subgroups of 18-55, 56-69 and 70-plus years, and about 150, 27 and 61 TCR-sequenced participants, respectively, were included in these subgroups. General conclusions and limits of the study: The 56-69-year group was small, and its depth increase did not reach significance, likely because of low power. Reportedly, close to half of the unique spike-specific TCRs recognized epitopes lying outside the regions that are mutated in the B.1.351 and B.1.1.7 variants. After two AZD1222 doses, spike-specific TCR breadth and depth were significantly higher than at day 0 and than in MenACWY recipients. The whole spike protein was spanned by vaccine-associated CD4 TCRs, and dominant responses were seen in regions 160-218 and 743-854. Because no day 14 peak-response samples were available, the repertoires could be characterized only after the peak T cell response. Conclusions about previously exposed vaccinees were limited because only 6 or 7 AZD1222 recipients were SARS-CoV-2 seropositive at baseline. Participants were mostly white British, with more females than males. The authors suggested clonal diversity may have been underestimated.

The CDR3 regions of human TCRbeta chains were subjected to immunosequencing. Regarding the original processing steps: Repertoire TCRs were checked for matches against a reference library of SARS-CoV-2-specific TCRs that had been generated using the MIRA antigen-specificity platform. Breadth meant the fraction of unique TCRs that were SARS-CoV-2-associated, whereas depth meant the fraction of total T cells that were SARS-CoV-2-associated. Using the MIRA data, each spike-specific TCR was mapped to the spike region that the TCR reacts to and placed in a CD4 or CD8 class. Log10-transformed breadth and depth values were compared by one-way ANOVA with Sidak's multiple comparisons tests. TCRdb took over this immuneACCESS table, retaining in-frame rearrangements with V and J assigned. Such tables are incomplete; in checked studies, under half of the missing clones stem from an unresolved V gene, and the remainder is unexplained. The DNA gave D and trimming, while V, J and clone size come from that table. For this sample there are 85,000 to 90,000 clones; roughly 87% appear just once. The biggest ten clones account for 5.8% of the sample.

Taken from the germline V gene, the CDR1 and CDR2 loops are ENHRY and SYGVKD. Reading from cysteine to phenylalanine, the CDR3 counts 16 amino acids. The sequence is cut down to CDR3 DNA, 48 bases in frame from base 1. Trimming removed 5 bases from V and 0 bases from J, leaving 14 bases between the germline ends. Sample time point, as interpreted from the label and publication: baseline before first vaccination. Vaccinee samples were obtained from the UK trials COV001 and COV002, which included a single-blind randomized controlled phase 2/3 trial of AZD1222 (ChAdOx1 nCoV-19) in healthy adults. For TCRbeta chain sequencing, PBMC samples from trial participants were taken at day 0 and at day 28 after the second dose. As for this clone: This receptor's antigen is unknown. Base qualities are missing; no much larger clone stands one base away.

The rearrangement combines TRBV10-3 with TRBJ1-3, with the D gene too uncertain to name. Sequences were derived from peripheral blood, sampled on day 0 of AZD1222 vaccination. The sequence was obtained from an adult in good health. The DNA sequence follows: TGTGCCATCAGTACCTCTATCGGGAGCTCTGGAAACACCATATATTTT. Its translation is CAISTSIGSSGNTIYF.